The next 24 T cell receptor beta chains were all read from a single sample in a study of cytomegalovirus exposure and HLA in healthy donors. It was with 60 Vbeta and 13 Jbeta primers that the PCR ran. Libraries were prepared by immunoSEQ multiplex PCR; TCRdb keeps only in-frame clonotypes and omits some of them. There are some 150,000 clones in the sample; over 75% occur only once, and 4.3% lies in the top ten. The sequencing input was PBMCs. Receptors were obtained from a man aged 35 to 55 in good health and CMV-seronegative.

The V gene is TRBV7-2, the J gene TRBJ2-1, with D possibly TRBD2 on 6 matching bases. The germline CDR1 and CDR2 sequences are SGHTA and FQGNSA. The V and J ends lost 5 bases and 6 bases respectively, with 17 bases between them. The CDR3 loop spans 15 amino acids. The chain's CDR3 is CASSRSGGASNEQFF. As DNA, the CDR3 is TGTGCCAGCAGCCGCTCGGGCGGGGCCTCCAATGAGCAGTTCTTC.

V and J are TRBV28 and TRBJ1-1; unclear D gene. Trimming shortened V by 3 bases and J by 1 base, and 6 bases separated the two germline ends. The V gene's germline CDR1 is MDHEN and CDR2 SYDVKM. The CDR3 loop spans 13 amino acids. The CDR3 region is CASSFFRNTEAFF. CDR3 bases: TGTGCCAGCAGTTTTTTCAGGAACACTGAAGCTTTCTTT.

This clone was found once. V usage is TRBV4-1 and J usage is TRBJ1-3; 9 bases map to TRBD1. The germline V gene encodes CDR1 MGHRA and CDR2 YSYEKL. V was pared by 1 base and J by 4 bases, with 14 bases of the junction left unmatched. The CDR3 loop spans 19 amino acids. The CDR3, as DNA: TGCGCCAGCAGCCAAGGGTTTTTTCCCGGGACAGGGACCGGAAACACCATATATTTT. It yields the protein CASSQGFFPGTGTGNTIYF.

This clone occurred a few times. The rearrangement joins TRBV19 to TRBJ2-7; TRBD1 agrees at 9 bases. CDR1 is LNHDA, CDR2 SQIVND, per germline (reference sequence). Unmatched junction bases numbered 2, after V lost 4 bases and J lost 1 base. The CDR3 sequence is 14 residues long. The CDR3 loop is CASSTDRGSYEQYF. In DNA form, the CDR3 reads TGTGCCAGTAGTACGGACAGGGGATCCTACGAGCAGTACTTC.

J is TRBJ1-2 and V is TRBV2; 8 bases are a match to TRBD1. This CDR3 comprises 13 residues. Germline loops: CDR1 SNHLY, CDR2 FYNNEI. The junction had 7 bases not matched to a gene; V was cut back by 5 bases and J by 8 bases. The CDR3, as DNA: TGTGCCAGCAGTCGGACAGGGATTGAAGGCTACACCTTC. This encodes CASSRTGIEGYTF. Full variable domain (missing parts from reference TRBV2 and TRBJ1-2): EPEVTQTPSHQVTQMGQEVILRCVPISNHLYFYWYRQILGQKVEFLVSFYNNEISEKSEIFDDQFSVERPDGSNFTLKIRSTKLEDSAMYFCASSRTGIEGYTFGSGTRLTVV.

This clone was counted a few times. The chain combines TRBV29-1 with TRBJ2-7; TRBD1 might be the D (5 bases). Germline CDR1 is SQVTM and CDR2 is ANQGSEA. The ends were cut back, 4 bases at V and 3 bases at J, with 10 bases in the middle. The CDR3 has 12 residues. The CDR3 spells CSVGIQDYEQYF. The CDR3 DNA follows: TGCAGCGTTGGGATACAGGACTACGAGCAGTACTTC.

The chain joins TRBV29-1 to TRBJ2-4; maybe TRBD2 (6 bases). V dropped 6 bases and J dropped 7 bases, with 16 bases sitting between them. Germline CDR1 reads SQVTM; CDR2 reads ANQGSEA. This CDR3 contains 13 residues. DNA for the CDR3: TGCAGCGTGCTGGGGGGTTCATGGAACATTCAGTACTTC. This gives the protein CSVLGGSWNIQYF.

The chain joins TRBV2 to TRBJ2-5; 9 bases fit TRBD1. The CDR3 spans 14 residues. Trimming removed 7 bases from V and 6 bases from J; junction bases left unmatched: 9. Germline CDR1 reads SNHLY; CDR2 reads FYNNEI. The CDR3 reads CASIPTGGGKTQYF. The CDR3 region has the DNA TGTGCCAGCATCCCCACAGGGGGCGGAAAGACCCAGTACTTC.

The chain's CDR3 is CASSQGTGLGEKLFF. The CDR3 DNA is TGCGCCAGCAGCCAGGGGACAGGGTTAGGTGAAAAACTGTTTTTT. The chain links TRBV4-1 to TRBJ1-4; the match to TRBD1 covers 9 bases. CDR1 is MGHRA, CDR2 YSYEKL, per germline. The CDR3 consists of 15 residues. The V and J ends lost 3 bases and 7 bases, in that order; junction bases with no gene match: 6.

This chain uses TRBV6-5 with TRBJ1-1; D might be TRBD1 (5 bases). This CDR3 has 14 amino acids. V gave up 4 bases and J gave up 5 bases, with 14 bases separating them. Germline-derived CDR1 and CDR2 are MNHEY and SVGAGI. The CDR3 region is CASSFQGGGTEAFF. For the CDR3, the DNA is TGTGCCAGCAGTTTCCAGGGAGGTGGAACTGAAGCTTTCTTT.

The chain joins TRBV9 to TRBJ2-5; TRBD2 is a possible D gene (5 bases). Per germline, CDR1 SGDLS and CDR2 YYNGEE. There are 14 residues in the CDR3. Trimming cost V 0 bases and J 7 bases, with 13 bases left between them. This CDR3 reads CASSVVAGEGTQYF. CDR3 nucleotides: TGTGCCAGCAGCGTAGTGGCAGGCGAGGGGACCCAGTACTTC.

The rearrangement links TRBV30 to TRBJ2-7; D gene ambiguous. The V gene lost 0 bases and the J gene lost 11 bases, with 11 bases spanning the gap. Germline V gene lookup returns CDR1 GTSNPN and CDR2 SVGIG (reference sequence). The CDR3 loop spans 11 amino acids. This chain's CDR3 is CAWSVSDYEYF. The DNA for the CDR3 is TGTGCCTGGAGTGTAAGCGATTATGAGTACTTC. The full variable domain, in which reference TRBV30 and TRBJ2-7 provide the parts outside the CDR3, is SQTIHQWPATLVQPVGSPLSLECTVEGTSNPNLYWYRQAAGRGLQLLFYSVGIGQISSEVPQNLSASRPQDRQFILSSKKLLLSDSGFYLCAWSVSDYEYFGPGTRLTVT.

The chain uses TRBV9 and TRBJ2-3, with 9 nucleotides matching TRBD1. Per germline, CDR1 SGDLS and CDR2 YYNGEE. V lost 1 base to trimming and J lost 5 bases; unmatched junction nucleotides: 14. The CDR3 loop spans 18 amino acids. The CDR3 sequence is CASSVRNPGQGIIDTQYF. The CDR3 DNA sequence: TGTGCCAGCAGCGTAAGAAATCCGGGACAGGGTATCATAGATACGCAGTATTTT.

V and J are TRBV30 and TRBJ1-6, with D perhaps matching TRBD1 (5 bases). The CDR3 contains 15 residues. Germline V gives CDR1 GTSNPN, CDR2 SVGIG (reference sequence). V gave up 0 bases and J gave up 9 bases, with 15 bases separating them. CDR3 sequence: CAWSVGKGLSSPLHF. CDR3 nucleotides: TGTGCCTGGAGTGTGGGCAAGGGGTTGAGTTCACCCCTCCACTTT.

This chain's CDR3 is CASSRREVSGNTIYF. Here the CDR3 DNA reads TGTGCCAGCAGTCGACGGGAAGTCTCTGGAAACACCATATATTTT. The chain joins TRBV2 to TRBJ1-3, with D uncertain. The length of the CDR3 is 15 residues. Trimming took off 5 bases at V and 0 bases at J, with 11 bases between the two ends. Germline loops: CDR1 SNHLY, CDR2 FYNNEI.

This clone was observed a handful of times. The chain carries TRBV28 and TRBJ2-2, with 7 bases identical to TRBD2. The V and J ends lost 3 bases and 5 bases, in that order; junction bases with no gene match: 6. Germline-derived CDR1 and CDR2 are MDHEN and SYDVKM. The CDR3 runs to 15 residues. The CDR3 spells CASSLGGAYTGELFF. As DNA, the CDR3 is TGTGCCAGCAGTTTGGGAGGGGCCTATACCGGGGAGCTGTTTTTT.

The chain couples TRBV19 to TRBJ2-6; no clear D. Deletions cut 4 bases from V and 4 bases from J, with 8 bases between. This CDR3 is built from 14 residues. Germline V gene sequence: CDR1 LNHDA, CDR2 SQIVND (reference sequence). CDR3 nucleotide sequence: TGTGCCAGTAGTACCCTAGAAGGGGCCAACGTCCTGACTTTC. This gives the protein CASSTLEGANVLTF.

This chain joins TRBV29-1 and TRBJ2-7, with a weak D call TRBD2 (6 bases). V dropped 7 bases and J dropped 6 bases, with 13 bases sitting between them. The germline V gene has CDR1 SQVTM and CDR2 ANQGSEA. The CDR3 is 11 residues long. Here the CDR3 reads CSARVGGEQYF. CDR3 sequence (DNA): TGCAGCGCCCGCGTGGGGGGCGAGCAGTACTTC.

The chain has TRBV7-2 and TRBJ1-1; the D gene is possibly TRBD1 (6 bases). The CDR3 totals 13 residues. Germline CDR1 and CDR2: SGHTA and FQGNSA. Trimming removed 2 bases at V and 6 bases at J, with 10 bases between. The CDR3 DNA sequence: TGTGCCAGCAGCTTACAGGGGACCGCTGAAGCTTTCTTT. This encodes CASSLQGTAEAFF.

This clone is a singleton in its sample. The genes are TRBV6-5 and TRBJ1-2; D might be TRBD1 (5 bases). The CDR3 is made up of 13 amino acids. V was cut by 8 bases and J by 8 bases, with 18 bases left in between. Germline V gives CDR1 MNHEY, CDR2 SVGAGI. The CDR3 DNA follows: TGTGCCAGCCAGGGCCGGAATATGGTCGGCTACACCTTC. It translates to CASQGRNMVGYTF.

This clone has only a few counts. This chain connects TRBV30 to TRBJ1-1; D might be TRBD1 (5 bases). The length of the CDR3 is 11 residues. Germline CDR1 reads GTSNPN; CDR2 reads SVGIG (reference sequence). Trimming took 3 bases from V and 4 from J, leaving 6 bases between them. For the CDR3, the DNA is TGTGCCTGGAGGCAGGGCACTGAAGCTTTCTTT. This sequence encodes CAWRQGTEAFF.

The gene calls are TRBV27 and TRBJ1-1; TRBD1 is a possible D gene (5 bases). This CDR3 has 14 residues. V was shortened by 3 bases and J by 2 bases, with 10 bases between the two germline ends. Germline V lookup: CDR1 MNHEY, CDR2 SMNVEV (reference sequence). CDR3 bases: TGTGCCAGCAGTTTGTCCAGGGAAAACACTGAAGCTTTCTTT. It is translated as CASSLSRENTEAFF.

The CDR3 nucleotides are TGTGCCAGCGGGGGGTGGGGACAGAGCTCCTACGAGCAGTACTTC. Its protein product is CASGGWGQSSYEQYF. The chain joins TRBV5-6 to TRBJ2-7, with a weak D call TRBD1 (7 bases). The CDR3 has 15 amino acids. Germline-derived CDR1 and CDR2 are SGHDT and YYEEEE. V lost 7 bases, J lost 0 bases, and 17 bases lay in between. Based on the CDR3 plus reference TRBV5-6 and TRBJ2-7, the full variable domain is DAGVTQSPTHLIKTRGQQVTLRCSPKSGHDTVSWYQQALGQGPQFIFQYYEEEERQRGNFPDRFSGHQFPNYSSELNVNALLLGDSALYLCASGGWGQSSYEQYFGPGTRLTVT.

As for this clone: Sequence at one end of the junction differs from germline and may be a read error. The rearrangement links TRBV2 to TRBJ2-5; perhaps TRBD1 as D (5 bases). The DNA end is more similar to TRBJ2-7, so the J call may be wrong. The CDR3 sequence is 11 residues long. CDR1 is SNHLY, CDR2 FYNNEI, per germline. CDR3 nucleotide sequence: TGTGCAAGCAGGGTCCTGTACGAGCAGTACTTC. It is translated as CASRVLYEQYF.